Listed below are T cell receptor beta chains from one sample, sequenced in a study of shared clonotypes between healthy human individuals. Assay: immunoSEQ multiplex PCR; the TCRdb copy retains only in-frame clones and omits some. This sample carries about 510,000 clones, about 95% of them seen once, and the ten largest clones take 0.06%. The source material was naive CD4+ T cells sorted from blood. Every receptor here comes from a woman aged 25 to 45 in good health. Both conserved end residues are part of each CDR3. The D gene is left open where the match is weak. Clone size is stated in some rows and not others, as once, few, many or a class when expanded.

j_call,clone_size,v_call,d_call,cdr3_nt,cdr3_aa
TRBJ2-6,.,TRBV7-7,.,TGTGCCAGCAGCTTAGCGAGGCCCGGGGCCAACGTCCTGACTTTC,CASSLARPGANVLTF
TRBJ2-1,.,TRBV7-8,TRBD2,TGTGCCAGCAGGTTAGCGGGAGGTACATACAATGAGCAGTTCTTC,CASRLAGGTYNEQFF
TRBJ1-6,.,TRBV28,TRBD1,TGTGCCAGCAGTCGACAGGGGTTTACACCCCTCCACTTT,CASSRQGFTPLHF
TRBJ2-7,.,TRBV11-3,.,TGTGCCAGCAGGAGCTTTCTTGAGTTCGTTAGCGAGTACGAGCAGTACTTC,CASRSFLEFVSEYEQYF
TRBJ2-7,.,TRBV5-1,TRBD1,TGCGCCAGCAGCTCGGACAGGTTCGGCTACGAGCAGTACTTC,CASSSDRFGYEQYF
TRBJ1-6,.,TRBV21-1,.,TGTGCCAGCTTCGACGGGAATTCACCCCTCCACTTT,CASFDGNSPLHF
TRBJ2-1,.,TRBV27,.,TGTGCCAGCAGTTTCCGGGCGGGGAGCTCCTACAATGAGCAGTTCTTC,CASSFRAGSSYNEQFF
TRBJ2-7,.,TRBV28,.,TGTGCCAGCAGTTTAGTTGGGGTCGAGCAGTACTTC,CASSLVGVEQYF
TRBJ2-7,once,TRBV6-5,.,TGTGCCAGCAGTTACTCTCCTAGCATCTACGAGCAGTACTTC,CASSYSPSIYEQYF
TRBJ2-3,.,TRBV2,.,TGTGCCAGCAGTGGACCCGGGAACACAGATACGCAGTATTTT,CASSGPGNTDTQYF
TRBJ1-3,.,TRBV11-3,.,TGTGCCAGCGCCAGGGACTCTGGAAACACCATATATTTT,CASARDSGNTIYF
TRBJ2-7,.,TRBV10-3,TRBD1,TGTGCCATCGGGGACAGGGAAGGGCACGAGCAGTACTTC,CAIGDREGHEQYF
TRBJ1-2,.,TRBV7-2,.,TGTGCCAGCAGCCATTCGGCGGGGCGGCGTATGTATGGCTACACCTTC,CASSHSAGRRMYGYTF
TRBJ2-1,.,TRBV7-9,.,TGTGCCAGCAGGGGGAGGAGCGGAGTCTACAATGAGCAGTTCTTC,CASRGRSGVYNEQFF
TRBJ2-7,.,TRBV6-5,.,TGTGCCAGCAAATCGACAGGATTAAACTCTTACGAGCAGTACTTC,CASKSTGLNSYEQYF
TRBJ2-3,.,TRBV5-1,TRBD1,TGCGCCAGCGGTATAGGGACAGGGGCTAGCACAGATACGCAGTATTTT,CASGIGTGASTDTQYF
TRBJ2-1,.,TRBV11-2,.,TGTGCCAGCAGCTTAGTTGCTAGCGTCTACAATGAGCAGTTCTTC,CASSLVASVYNEQFF